The rows below give T cell receptor beta chains drawn from one sample of a study of blood T cell repertoires in COVID-19. TCRdb keeps only in-frame clones here, not all; method: immunoSEQ multiplex PCR. The sample yields 55,000 to 75,000 clones, 75% to 90% seen once. Source material: peripheral blood. The source is a man between 65 and 80 years old who had recovered from COVID-19. The CDR3 runs from the conserved cysteine through the conserved F or W. A D gene is named only where the DNA matches it firmly. A clone size is listed for some rows: how often the clone was seen (once, few, many), or a class if it is expanded.

j_call	d_call	clone_size	v_call	cdr3_aa	cdr3_nt
TRBJ2-1	NA	NA	TRBV6-2/TRBV6-3	CASSYVFRGGPVLTYNEQFF	TGTGCCAGCAGTTACGTTTTCCGCGGGGGCCCCGTTTTAACCTACAATGAGCAGTTCTTC
TRBJ2-3	NA	NA	TRBV10-3	CAISPGLSTDTQYF	TGTGCCATCAGTCCTGGACTGAGCACAGATACGCAGTATTTT
TRBJ1-1	NA	NA	TRBV7-2	CASSKTAGVTEAFF	TGTGCCAGCAGCAAGACCGCAGGGGTCACTGAAGCTTTCTTT
TRBJ1-5	NA	few	TRBV28	CASSFRGRGNQPQHF	TGTGCCAGCAGTTTCCGTGGGCGGGGAAATCAGCCCCAGCATTTT
TRBJ2-3	TRBD2	few	TRBV5-1	CASSSGGASTDTQYF	TGCGCCAGCAGTAGCGGGGGAGCTAGCACAGATACGCAGTATTTT
TRBJ2-5	TRBD1	NA	TRBV7-2	CASSLNRGLETQYF	TGTGCCAGCAGCTTAAACAGGGGGCTGGAGACCCAGTACTTC
TRBJ2-1	TRBD2	NA	TRBV4-1	CASSQGELAISRGNEQFF	TGCGCCAGCAGCCAAGGGGAACTAGCGATTAGCCGGGGCAATGAGCAGTTCTTC
TRBJ1-1	TRBD1	NA	TRBV28	CASSLRGAGGNTEAFF	TGTGCCAGCAGTTTAAGGGGCGCAGGGGGCAACACTGAAGCTTTCTTT
TRBJ1-5	TRBD1	NA	TRBV9	CASSAQGDSQPQHF	TGTGCCAGCAGCGCCCAGGGGGACTCACAGCCCCAGCATTTT
TRBJ1-4	NA	NA	TRBV18	CASSPPITALGLFF	TGTGCCAGCTCACCACCGATCACAGCCTTGGGACTGTTTTTT
TRBJ1-3	NA	NA	TRBV3-1/TRBV3-2	CASSQDSTASGNTIYF	TGTGCCAGCAGCCAAGATTCAACAGCCTCTGGAAACACCATATATTTT
TRBJ1-5	NA	NA	TRBV28	CATRGGSNQPQHF	TGTGCCACCAGAGGGGGTAGCAATCAGCCCCAGCATTTT
TRBJ2-7	NA	NA	TRBV6-5	CASSTDRNSYEQYF	TGTGCCAGCAGTACTGACAGGAACTCCTACGAGCAGTACTTC
TRBJ1-2	NA	NA	TRBV5-5	CASSLAYDYGYTF	TGTGCCAGCAGCTTGGCGTATGACTATGGCTACACCTTC
TRBJ1-6	TRBD1	NA	TRBV6-1	CASSEALGTGNSPLHF	TGTGCCAGCAGTGAAGCGCTGGGGACAGGCAATTCACCCCTCCACTTT
TRBJ2-1	TRBD2	once	TRBV6-6	CATSTSGLYNEQFF	TGTGCCACCTCGACTAGCGGACTCTACAATGAGCAGTTCTTC
TRBJ2-7	TRBD1	NA	TRBV7-6	CASSSGTGARTLYEQYF	TGTGCCAGCAGTTCCGGGACAGGGGCCCGGACCCTGTACGAGCAGTACTTC
TRBJ2-7	TRBD1	NA	TRBV6-2/TRBV6-3	CASSRGQGAYEQYF	TGTGCCAGCAGTCGCGGACAGGGGGCTTACGAGCAGTACTTC
TRBJ2-2	TRBD2	NA	TRBV30	CAWSPGLRDPGELFF	TGTGCCTGGAGTCCGGGACTACGGGATCCAGGGGAGCTGTTTTTT
TRBJ1-2	NA	NA	TRBV18	CASSPTASGALSYGYTF	TGTGCCAGCTCACCTACAGCATCCGGTGCCTTAAGCTATGGCTACACCTTC
TRBJ1-1	NA	NA	TRBV11-3	CASSLEGDTEAFF	TGTGCCAGCAGCTTAGAGGGCGACACTGAAGCTTTCTTT
TRBJ2-3	TRBD2	NA	TRBV6-6	CASSHSGTSGSTGPDTQYF	TGTGCCAGCAGCCACTCCGGGACTAGCGGGAGTACTGGGCCAGATACGCAGTATTTT
TRBJ2-7	TRBD1	NA	TRBV4-3	CASSQRTGSKQYF	TGCGCCAGCAGCCAACGGACAGGGTCGAAGCAGTACTTC
TRBJ2-4	NA	NA	TRBV7-2	CASMRSGTKNIQYF	TGTGCCAGCATGCGTTCGGGGACCAAAAACATTCAGTACTTC
TRBJ2-6	NA	NA	TRBV21-1	CASSNAGPLSSRSGANVLTF	TGTGCCAGCAGCAACGCGGGACCCCTAAGCTCTCGCTCTGGGGCCAACGTCCTGACTTTC
TRBJ1-1	TRBD1	NA	TRBV19	CASSDRGPNTEAFF	TGTGCCAGTAGCGACAGGGGCCCGAACACTGAAGCTTTCTTT
TRBJ2-3	TRBD1	NA	TRBV18	CASSPRRQGWTDTQYF	TGTGCCAGCTCACCGCGACGACAGGGTTGGACAGATACGCAGTATTTT
TRBJ2-2	NA	few	TRBV7-9	CASSGRGVWGNTGELFF	TGTGCCAGCAGCGGCCGGGGTGTCTGGGGTAACACCGGGGAGCTGTTTTTT
TRBJ1-4	NA	NA	TRBV11-2	CASSPDTRGEKLFF	TGTGCCAGCAGCCCCGACACACGGGGGGAAAAACTGTTTTTT
TRBJ2-7	TRBD1	NA	TRBV30	CAWSSPGTGGFYEQYF	TGTGCCTGGAGTTCGCCCGGGACAGGGGGGTTCTACGAGCAGTACTTC
TRBJ1-5	TRBD1	few	TRBV29-1	CSADRVSQPQHF	TGCAGCGCTGACAGGGTTAGTCAGCCCCAGCATTTT